These T cell receptor beta chains were read from a single sample in a study of T cell responses to AZD1222 COVID-19 vaccine. Assay: immunoSEQ multiplex PCR; the TCRdb copy retains only in-frame clones and omits some. The data show some 180,000 clones, around nine tenths seen once. The sample in question was peripheral blood, obtained 28 days after the second dose of the MenACWY control vaccine. Source of these receptors: an adult who received the MenACWY meningococcal vaccine as a control. Each CDR3 is given without its conserved first and last residue.

j_call v_call cdr3_aa
TRBJ2-2 TRBV25-1 ASSPPGLAGTGELF
TRBJ2-1 TRBV29-1 SGRRRESNEQF
TRBJ1-3 TRBV14 ASSREWVSGNTIY
TRBJ2-5 TRBV5-5 ASSLVQGADETQY
TRBJ2-5 TRBV6-5 ASSYSRLPGETQY
TRBJ2-2 TRBV10-3 AISAAREGRGELF
TRBJ1-1 TRBV29-1 SVTPTGGSEAF
TRBJ1-5 TRBV5-6 ASSYTRHQPQH
TRBJ1-5 TRBV28 ASSLGADDQPQH
TRBJ2-7 TRBV13 ASSLGREGYEQY
TRBJ2-5 TRBV5-4 ASSLDGLAGETQY
TRBJ2-7 TRBV7-9 ASSWSQGKYDEQY
TRBJ2-3 TRBV4-2 ASRTSGSTDTQY
TRBJ1-5 TRBV3-1/TRBV3-2 ASSQDRSAPQH
TRBJ2-5 TRBV27 ASSLSWGRLKTQY